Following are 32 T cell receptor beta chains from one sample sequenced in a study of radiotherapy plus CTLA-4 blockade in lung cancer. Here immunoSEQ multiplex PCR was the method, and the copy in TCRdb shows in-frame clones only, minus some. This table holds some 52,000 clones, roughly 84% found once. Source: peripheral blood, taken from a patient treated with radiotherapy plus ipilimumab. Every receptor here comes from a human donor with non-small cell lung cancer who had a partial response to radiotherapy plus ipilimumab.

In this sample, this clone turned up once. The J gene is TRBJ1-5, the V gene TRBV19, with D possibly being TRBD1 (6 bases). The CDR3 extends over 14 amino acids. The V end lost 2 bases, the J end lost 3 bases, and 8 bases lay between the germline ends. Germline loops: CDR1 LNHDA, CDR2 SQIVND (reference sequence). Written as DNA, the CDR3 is TGTGCCAGTAGTATATCAGGGGACAATCAGCCCCAGCATTTT. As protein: CASSISGDNQPQHF.

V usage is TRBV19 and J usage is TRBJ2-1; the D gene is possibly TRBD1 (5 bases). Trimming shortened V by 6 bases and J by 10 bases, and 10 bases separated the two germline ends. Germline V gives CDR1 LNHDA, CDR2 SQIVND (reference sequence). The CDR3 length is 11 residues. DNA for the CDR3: TGTGCCAGTAGAGGGGCTTCCGAGCAGTTCTTC. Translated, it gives CASRGASEQFF.

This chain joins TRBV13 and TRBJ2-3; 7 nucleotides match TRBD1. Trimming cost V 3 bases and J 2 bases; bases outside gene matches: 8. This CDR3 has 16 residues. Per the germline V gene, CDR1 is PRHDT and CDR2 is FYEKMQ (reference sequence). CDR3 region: CASSFRTGHTTDTQYF. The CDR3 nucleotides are TGTGCCAGCAGCTTCCGGACAGGACACACCACAGATACGCAGTATTTT. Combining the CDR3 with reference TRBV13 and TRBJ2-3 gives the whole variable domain AAGVIQSPRHLIKEKRETATLKCYPIPRHDTVYWYQQGPGQDPQFLISFYEKMQSDKGSIPDRFSAQQFSDYHSELNMSSLELGDSALYFCASSFRTGHTTDTQYFGPGTRLTVL.

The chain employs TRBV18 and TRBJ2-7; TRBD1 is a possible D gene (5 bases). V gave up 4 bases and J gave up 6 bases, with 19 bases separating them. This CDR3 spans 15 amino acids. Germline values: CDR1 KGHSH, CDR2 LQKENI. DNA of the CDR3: TGTGCCAGCTCACGGCCGGACAAGGTGAAAGGCGAGCAGTACTTC. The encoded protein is CASSRPDKVKGEQYF. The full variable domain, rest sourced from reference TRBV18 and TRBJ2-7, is NAGVMQNPRHLVRRRGQEARLRCSPMKGHSHVYWYRQLPEEGLKFMVYLQKENIIDESGMPKERFSAEFPKEGPSILRIQQVVRGDSAAYFCASSRPDKVKGEQYFGPGTRLTVT.

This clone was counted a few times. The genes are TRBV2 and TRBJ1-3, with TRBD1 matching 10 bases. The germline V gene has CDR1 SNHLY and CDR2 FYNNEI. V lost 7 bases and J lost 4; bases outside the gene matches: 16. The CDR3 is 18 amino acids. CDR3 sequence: CASTGPGTGEKSGNTIYF. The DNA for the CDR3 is TGTGCCAGCACCGGTCCTGGGACAGGGGAAAAGTCCGGAAACACCATATATTTT.

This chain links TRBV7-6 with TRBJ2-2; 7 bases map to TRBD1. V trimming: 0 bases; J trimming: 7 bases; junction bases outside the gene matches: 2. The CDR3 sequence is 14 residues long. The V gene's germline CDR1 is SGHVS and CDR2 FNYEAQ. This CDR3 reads CASSLAGTVGELFF. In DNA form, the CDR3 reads TGTGCCAGCAGCTTAGCGGGGACAGTCGGGGAGCTGTTTTTT.

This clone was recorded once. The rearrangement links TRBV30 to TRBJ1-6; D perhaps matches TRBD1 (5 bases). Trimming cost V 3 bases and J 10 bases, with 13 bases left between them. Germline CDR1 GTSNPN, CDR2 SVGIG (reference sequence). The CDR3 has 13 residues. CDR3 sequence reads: CAWREPGFSPLHF. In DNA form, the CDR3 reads TGTGCCTGGAGGGAACCAGGGTTCTCACCCCTCCACTTT.

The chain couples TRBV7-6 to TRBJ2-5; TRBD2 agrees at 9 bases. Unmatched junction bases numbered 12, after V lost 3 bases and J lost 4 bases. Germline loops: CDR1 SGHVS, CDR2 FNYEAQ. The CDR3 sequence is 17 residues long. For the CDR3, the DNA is TGTGCCAGCAGCTTCCCACTCTTAAGAGCGGGGGGAGAGACCCAGTACTTC. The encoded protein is CASSFPLLRAGGETQYF.

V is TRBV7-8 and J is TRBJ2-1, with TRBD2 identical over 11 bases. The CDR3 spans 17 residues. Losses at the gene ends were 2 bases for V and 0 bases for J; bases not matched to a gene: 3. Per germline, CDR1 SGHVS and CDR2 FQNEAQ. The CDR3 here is CASSLRLAGSSYNEQFF. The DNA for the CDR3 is TGTGCCAGCAGCTTACGACTAGCGGGGAGCTCCTACAATGAGCAGTTCTTC.

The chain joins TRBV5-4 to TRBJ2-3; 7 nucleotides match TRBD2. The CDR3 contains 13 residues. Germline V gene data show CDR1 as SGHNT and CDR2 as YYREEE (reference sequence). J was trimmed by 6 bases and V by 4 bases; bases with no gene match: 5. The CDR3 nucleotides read TGTGCCAGCAGCCCTAGCGGCCGGGATACGCAGTATTTT. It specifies CASSPSGRDTQYF.

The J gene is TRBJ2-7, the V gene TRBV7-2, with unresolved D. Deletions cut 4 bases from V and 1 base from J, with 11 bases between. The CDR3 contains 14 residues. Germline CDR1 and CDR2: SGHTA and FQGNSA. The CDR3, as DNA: TGTGCCAGCAGCTCCCCAGGCCCATCCTACGAGCAGTACTTC. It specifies CASSSPGPSYEQYF.

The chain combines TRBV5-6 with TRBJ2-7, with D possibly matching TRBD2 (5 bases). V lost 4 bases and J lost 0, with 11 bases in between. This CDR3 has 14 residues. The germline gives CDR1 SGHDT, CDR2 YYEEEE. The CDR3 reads CASSVGSLSYEQYF. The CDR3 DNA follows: TGTGCCAGCAGCGTAGGGAGCCTCTCCTACGAGCAGTACTTC.

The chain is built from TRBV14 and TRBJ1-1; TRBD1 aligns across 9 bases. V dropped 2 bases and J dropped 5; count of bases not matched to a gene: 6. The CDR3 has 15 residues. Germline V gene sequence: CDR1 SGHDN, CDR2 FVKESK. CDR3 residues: CASSQLTGGGTEAFF. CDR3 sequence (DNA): TGTGCCAGCAGCCAACTGACAGGGGGGGGGACTGAAGCTTTCTTT.

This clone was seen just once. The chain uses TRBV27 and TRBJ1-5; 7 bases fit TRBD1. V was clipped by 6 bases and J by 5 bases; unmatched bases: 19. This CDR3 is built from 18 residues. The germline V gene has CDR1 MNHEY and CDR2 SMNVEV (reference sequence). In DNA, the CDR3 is TGTGCCAGCAGCGCCTTGACAGGGAACATTGCACAGTATCAGCCCCAGCATTTT. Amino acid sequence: CASSALTGNIAQYQPQHF.

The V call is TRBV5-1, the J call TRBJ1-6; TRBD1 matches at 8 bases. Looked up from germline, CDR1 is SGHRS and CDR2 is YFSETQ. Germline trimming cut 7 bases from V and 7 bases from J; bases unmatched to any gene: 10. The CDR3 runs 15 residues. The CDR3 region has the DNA TGCGCCAGCGCACCAGGGGGCGTCCCCAATTCACCCCTCCACTTT. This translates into CASAPGGVPNSPLHF.

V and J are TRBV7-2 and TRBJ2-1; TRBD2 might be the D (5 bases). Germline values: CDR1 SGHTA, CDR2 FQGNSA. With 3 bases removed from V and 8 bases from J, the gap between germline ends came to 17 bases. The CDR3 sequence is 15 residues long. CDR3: CASSFVTRTAHEQFF. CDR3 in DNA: TGTGCCAGCAGCTTCGTCACTAGAACCGCCCATGAGCAGTTCTTC.

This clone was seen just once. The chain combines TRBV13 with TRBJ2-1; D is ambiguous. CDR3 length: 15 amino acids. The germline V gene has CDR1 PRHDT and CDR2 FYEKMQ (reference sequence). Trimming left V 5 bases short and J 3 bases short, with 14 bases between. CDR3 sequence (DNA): TGTGCCAGCAGCCTAAAGCGCGTCCTCTACAATGAGCAGTTCTTC. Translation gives CASSLKRVLYNEQFF.

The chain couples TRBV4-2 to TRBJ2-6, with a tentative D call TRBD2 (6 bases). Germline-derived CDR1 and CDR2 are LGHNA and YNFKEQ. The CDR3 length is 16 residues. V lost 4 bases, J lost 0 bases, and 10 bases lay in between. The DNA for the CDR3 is TGTGCCAGCAGCCCCTGGGGGGACTCTGGGGCCAACGTCCTGACTTTC. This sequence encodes CASSPWGDSGANVLTF.

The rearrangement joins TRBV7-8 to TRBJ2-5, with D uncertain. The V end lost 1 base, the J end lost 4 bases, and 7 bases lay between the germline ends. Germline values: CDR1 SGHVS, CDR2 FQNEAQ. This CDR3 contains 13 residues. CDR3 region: CASSLVRSETQYF. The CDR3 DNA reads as TGTGCCAGCAGCTTAGTTAGATCAGAGACCCAGTACTTC.

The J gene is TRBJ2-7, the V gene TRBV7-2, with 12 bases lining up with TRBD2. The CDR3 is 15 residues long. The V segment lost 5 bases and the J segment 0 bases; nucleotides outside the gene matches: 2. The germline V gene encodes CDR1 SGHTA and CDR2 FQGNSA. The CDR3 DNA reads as TGTGCCAGCAGCCTGACTAGCGGGGGCTCCTACGAGCAGTACTTC. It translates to CASSLTSGGSYEQYF. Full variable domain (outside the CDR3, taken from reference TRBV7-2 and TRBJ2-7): GAGVSQSPSNKVTEKGKDVELRCDPISGHTALYWYRQSLGQGLEFLIYFQGNSAPDKSGLPSDRFSAERTGGSVSTLTIQRTQQEDSAVYLCASSLTSGGSYEQYFGPGTRLTVT.

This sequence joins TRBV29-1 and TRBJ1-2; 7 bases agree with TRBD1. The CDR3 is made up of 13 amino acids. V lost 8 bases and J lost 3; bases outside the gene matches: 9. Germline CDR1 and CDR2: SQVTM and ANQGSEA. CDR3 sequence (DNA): TGCAGCATTGGAGGGGGCGGTGACTATGGCTACACCTTC. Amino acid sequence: CSIGGGGDYGYTF. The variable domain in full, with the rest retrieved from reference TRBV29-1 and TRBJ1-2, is SAVISQKPSRDICQRGTSLTIQCQVDSQVTMMFWYRQQPGQSLTLIATANQGSEATYESGFVIDKFPISRPNLTFSTLTVSNMSPEDSSIYLCSIGGGGDYGYTFGSGTRLTVV.

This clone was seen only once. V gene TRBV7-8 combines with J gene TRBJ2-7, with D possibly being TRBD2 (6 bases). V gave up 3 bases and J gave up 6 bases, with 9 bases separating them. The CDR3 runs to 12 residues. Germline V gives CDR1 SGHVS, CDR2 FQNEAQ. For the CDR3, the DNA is TGTGCCAGCAGCTTTCCCGGGGGCGAGCAGTACTTC. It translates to CASSFPGGEQYF. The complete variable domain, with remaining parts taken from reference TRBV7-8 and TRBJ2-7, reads GAGVSQSPRYKVAKRGQDVALRCDPISGHVSLFWYQQALGQGPEFLTYFQNEAQLDKSGLPSDRFFAERPEGSVSTLKIQRTQQEDSAVYLCASSFPGGEQYFGPGTRLTVT.

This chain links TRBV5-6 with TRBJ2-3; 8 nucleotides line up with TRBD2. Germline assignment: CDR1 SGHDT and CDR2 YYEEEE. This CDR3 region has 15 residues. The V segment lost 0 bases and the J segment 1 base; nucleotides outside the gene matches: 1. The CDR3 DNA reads TGTGCCAGCAGCTTGGTTAGCGGGGGCACAGATACGCAGTATTTT. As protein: CASSLVSGGTDTQYF.

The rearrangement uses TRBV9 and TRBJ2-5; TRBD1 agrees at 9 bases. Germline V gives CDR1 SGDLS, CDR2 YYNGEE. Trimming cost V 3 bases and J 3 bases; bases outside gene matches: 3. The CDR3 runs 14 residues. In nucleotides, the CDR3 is TGTGCCAGCAGCGCCTGGGACAGGGAAGAGACCCAGTACTTC. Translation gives CASSAWDREETQYF.

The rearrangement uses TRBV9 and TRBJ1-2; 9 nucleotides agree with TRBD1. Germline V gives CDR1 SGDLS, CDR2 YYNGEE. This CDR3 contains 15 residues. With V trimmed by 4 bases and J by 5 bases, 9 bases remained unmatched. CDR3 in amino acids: CASSNGQGHGYGYTF. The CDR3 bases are TGTGCCAGCAGCAACGGACAGGGGCATGGGTATGGCTACACCTTC.

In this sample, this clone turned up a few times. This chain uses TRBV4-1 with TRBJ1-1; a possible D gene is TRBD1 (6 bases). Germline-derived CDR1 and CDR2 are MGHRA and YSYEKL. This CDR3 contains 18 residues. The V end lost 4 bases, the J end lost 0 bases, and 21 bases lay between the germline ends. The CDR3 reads CASSLPFRDTDMNTEAFF. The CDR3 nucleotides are TGCGCCAGCAGCCTCCCATTTAGGGACACCGATATGAACACTGAAGCTTTCTTT.

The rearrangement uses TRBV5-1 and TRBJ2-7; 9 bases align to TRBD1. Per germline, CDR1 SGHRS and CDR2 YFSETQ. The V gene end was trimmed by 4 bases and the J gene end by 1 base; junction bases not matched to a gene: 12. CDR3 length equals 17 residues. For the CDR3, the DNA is TGCGCCAGCAGCCAACCACCCTCGGGACAGGGTTCCTACGAGCAGTACTTC. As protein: CASSQPPSGQGSYEQYF.

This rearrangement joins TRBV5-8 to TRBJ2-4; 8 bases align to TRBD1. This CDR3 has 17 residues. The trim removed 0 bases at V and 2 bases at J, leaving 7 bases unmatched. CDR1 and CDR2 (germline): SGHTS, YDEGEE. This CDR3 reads CASSLDGRGRTKNIQYF. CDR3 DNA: TGTGCCAGCAGCTTGGATGGCAGGGGGCGAACCAAAAACATTCAGTACTTC.

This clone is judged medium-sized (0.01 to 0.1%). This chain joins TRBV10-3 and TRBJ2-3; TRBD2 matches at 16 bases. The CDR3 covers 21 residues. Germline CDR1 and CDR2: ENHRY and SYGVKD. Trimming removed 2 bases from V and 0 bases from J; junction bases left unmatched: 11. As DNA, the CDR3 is TGTGCCATCAGTGAGCCCACCCCGGGGACTAGCGGGGGGGTTAGCACAGATACGCAGTATTTT. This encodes CAISEPTPGTSGGVSTDTQYF.

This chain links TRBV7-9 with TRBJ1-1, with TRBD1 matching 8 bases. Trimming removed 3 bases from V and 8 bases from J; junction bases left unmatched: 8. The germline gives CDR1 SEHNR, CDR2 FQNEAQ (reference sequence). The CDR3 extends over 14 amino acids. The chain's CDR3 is CASSLGPGGSEAFF. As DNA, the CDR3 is TGTGCCAGCAGCTTGGGGCCAGGGGGCTCAGAAGCTTTCTTT.

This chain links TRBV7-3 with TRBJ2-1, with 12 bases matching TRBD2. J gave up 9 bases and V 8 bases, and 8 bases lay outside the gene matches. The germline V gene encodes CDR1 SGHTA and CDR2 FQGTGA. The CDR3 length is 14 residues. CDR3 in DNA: TGTGCCAGCGCTGAACTAGCGGGGGGAGGTGAGCAGTTCTTC. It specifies CASAELAGGGEQFF. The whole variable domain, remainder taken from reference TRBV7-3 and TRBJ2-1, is GAGVSQTPSNKVTEKGKYVELRCDPISGHTALYWYRQSLGQGPEFLIYFQGTGAADDSGLPNDRFFAVRPEGSVSTLKIQRTERGDSAVYLCASAELAGGGEQFFGPGTRLTVL.

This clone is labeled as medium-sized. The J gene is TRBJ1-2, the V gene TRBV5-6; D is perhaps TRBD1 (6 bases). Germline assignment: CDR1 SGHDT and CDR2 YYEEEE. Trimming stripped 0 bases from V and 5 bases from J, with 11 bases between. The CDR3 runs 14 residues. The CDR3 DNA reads TGTGCCAGCAGCTTGGCGGGGGGCGCTTATGGCTACACCTTC. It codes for CASSLAGGAYGYTF. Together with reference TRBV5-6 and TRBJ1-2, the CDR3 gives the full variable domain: DAGVTQSPTHLIKTRGQQVTLRCSPKSGHDTVSWYQQALGQGPQFIFQYYEEEERQRGNFPDRFSGHQFPNYSSELNVNALLLGDSALYLCASSLAGGAYGYTFGSGTRLTVV.